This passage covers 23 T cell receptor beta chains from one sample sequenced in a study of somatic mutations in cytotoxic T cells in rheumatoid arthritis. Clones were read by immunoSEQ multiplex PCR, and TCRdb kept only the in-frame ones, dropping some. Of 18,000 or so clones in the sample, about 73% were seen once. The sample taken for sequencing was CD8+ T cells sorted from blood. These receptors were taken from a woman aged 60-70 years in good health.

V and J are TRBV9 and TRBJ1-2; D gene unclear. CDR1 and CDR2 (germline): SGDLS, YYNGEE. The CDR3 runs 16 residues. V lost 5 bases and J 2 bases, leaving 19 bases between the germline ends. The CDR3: CASRSTDGSPNYGYTF. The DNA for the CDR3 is TGTGCCAGCAGGTCCACGGACGGATCTCCCAACTATGGCTACACCTTC.

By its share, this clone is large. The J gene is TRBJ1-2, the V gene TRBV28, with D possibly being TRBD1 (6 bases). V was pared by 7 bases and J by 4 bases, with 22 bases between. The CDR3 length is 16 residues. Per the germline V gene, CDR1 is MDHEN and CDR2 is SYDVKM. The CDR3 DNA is TGTGCCAGCACTCCAAGGGGGGGTCGAGTTACCTATGGCTACACCTTC. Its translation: CASTPRGGRVTYGYTF.

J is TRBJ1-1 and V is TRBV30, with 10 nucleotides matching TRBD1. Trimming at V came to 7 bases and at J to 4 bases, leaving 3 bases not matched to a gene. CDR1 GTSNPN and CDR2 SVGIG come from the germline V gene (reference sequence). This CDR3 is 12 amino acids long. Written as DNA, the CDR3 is TGTGCCTCCGGACAGGGGGGCACTGAAGCTTTCTTT. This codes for CASGQGGTEAFF.

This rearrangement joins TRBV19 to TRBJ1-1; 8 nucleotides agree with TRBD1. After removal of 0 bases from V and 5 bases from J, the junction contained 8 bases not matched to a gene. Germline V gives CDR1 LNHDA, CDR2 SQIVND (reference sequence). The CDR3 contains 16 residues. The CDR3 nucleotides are TGTGCCAGTAGTATAGATAACAGGGGGGCATCGACTGAAGCTTTCTTT. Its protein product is CASSIDNRGASTEAFF.

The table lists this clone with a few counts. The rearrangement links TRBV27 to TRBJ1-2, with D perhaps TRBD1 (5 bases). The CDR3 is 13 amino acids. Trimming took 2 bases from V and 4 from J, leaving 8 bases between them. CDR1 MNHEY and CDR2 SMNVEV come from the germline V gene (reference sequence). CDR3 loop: CASSLQGTYGYTF. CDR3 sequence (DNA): TGTGCCAGCAGTTTACAGGGAACCTATGGCTACACCTTC.

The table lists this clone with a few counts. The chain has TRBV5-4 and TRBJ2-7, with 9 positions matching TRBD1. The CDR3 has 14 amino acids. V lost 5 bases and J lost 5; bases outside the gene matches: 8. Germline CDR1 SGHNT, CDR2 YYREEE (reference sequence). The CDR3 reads CASSTGTGFHEQYF. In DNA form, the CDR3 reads TGTGCCAGCAGTACCGGGACAGGGTTCCACGAGCAGTACTTC.

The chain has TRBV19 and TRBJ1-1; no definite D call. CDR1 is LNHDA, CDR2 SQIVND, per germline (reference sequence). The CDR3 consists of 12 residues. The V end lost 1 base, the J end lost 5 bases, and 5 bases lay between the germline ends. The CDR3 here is CASSIGRTEAFF. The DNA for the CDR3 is TGTGCCAGTAGTATAGGAAGGACTGAAGCTTTCTTT.

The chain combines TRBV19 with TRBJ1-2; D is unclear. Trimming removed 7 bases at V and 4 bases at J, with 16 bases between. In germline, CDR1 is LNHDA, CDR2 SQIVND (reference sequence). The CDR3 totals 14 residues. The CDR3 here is CASTFESPSYGYTF. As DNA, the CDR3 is TGTGCCAGTACCTTTGAGTCTCCCAGCTATGGCTACACCTTC.

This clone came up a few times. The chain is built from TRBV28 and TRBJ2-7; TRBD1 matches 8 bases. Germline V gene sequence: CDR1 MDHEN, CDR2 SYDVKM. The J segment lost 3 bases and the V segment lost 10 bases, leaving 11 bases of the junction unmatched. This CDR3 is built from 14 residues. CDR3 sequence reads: CATLDRTGNYEQYF. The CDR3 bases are TGTGCCACTTTAGACCGGACAGGGAACTACGAGCAGTACTTC.

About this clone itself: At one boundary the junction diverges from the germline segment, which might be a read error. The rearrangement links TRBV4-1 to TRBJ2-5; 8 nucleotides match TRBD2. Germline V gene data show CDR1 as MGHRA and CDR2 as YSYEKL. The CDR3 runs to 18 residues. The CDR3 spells CASSQGVLGGAGQETQHF. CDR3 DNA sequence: TGCGCCAGCAGCCAAGGGGTCCTCGGGGGGGCGGGGCAAGAGACCCAGCACTTC.

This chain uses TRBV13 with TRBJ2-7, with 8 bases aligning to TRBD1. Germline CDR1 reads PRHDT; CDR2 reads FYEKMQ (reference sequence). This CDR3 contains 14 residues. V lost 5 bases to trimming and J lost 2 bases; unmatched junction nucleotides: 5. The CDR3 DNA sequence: TGTGCCAGCAGCCGGGACAGGAGAACCTACGAGCAGTACTTC. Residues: CASSRDRRTYEQYF.

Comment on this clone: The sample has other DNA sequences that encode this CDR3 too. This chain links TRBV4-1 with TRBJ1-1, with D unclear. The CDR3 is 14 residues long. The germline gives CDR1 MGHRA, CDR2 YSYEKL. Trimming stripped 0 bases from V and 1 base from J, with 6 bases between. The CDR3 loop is CASSQERANTEAFF. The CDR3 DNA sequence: TGCGCCAGCAGCCAAGAACGAGCGAACACTGAAGCTTTCTTT.

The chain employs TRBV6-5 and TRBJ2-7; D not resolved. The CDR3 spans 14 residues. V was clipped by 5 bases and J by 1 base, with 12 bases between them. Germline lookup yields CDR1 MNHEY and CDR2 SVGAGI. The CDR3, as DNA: TGTGCCAGCAGTAGCACTGAGACGTCCTACGAGCAGTACTTC. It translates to CASSSTETSYEQYF.

CDR3 bases: TGCAGCGTTGAAGAGCCCTGGGCGGATAACTATGGCTACACCTTC. The encoded protein is CSVEEPWADNYGYTF. The rearrangement joins TRBV29-1 to TRBJ1-2; unclear D gene. Trimming cost V 0 bases and J 1 base, with 12 bases left between them. The CDR3 totals 15 residues. The V gene's germline CDR1 is SQVTM and CDR2 ANQGSEA. The variable domain in full, completed from reference TRBV29-1 and TRBJ1-2, reads SAVISQKPSRDICQRGTSLTIQCQVDSQVTMMFWYRQQPGQSLTLIATANQGSEATYESGFVIDKFPISRPNLTFSTLTVSNMSPEDSSIYLCSVEEPWADNYGYTFGSGTRLTVV.

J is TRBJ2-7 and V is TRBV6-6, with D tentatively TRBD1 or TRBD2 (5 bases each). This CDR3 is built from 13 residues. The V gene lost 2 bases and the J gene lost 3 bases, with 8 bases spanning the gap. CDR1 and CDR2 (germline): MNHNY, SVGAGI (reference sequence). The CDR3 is CASSYAGSYEQYF. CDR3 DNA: TGTGCCAGCAGTTACGCAGGGAGCTACGAGCAGTACTTC.

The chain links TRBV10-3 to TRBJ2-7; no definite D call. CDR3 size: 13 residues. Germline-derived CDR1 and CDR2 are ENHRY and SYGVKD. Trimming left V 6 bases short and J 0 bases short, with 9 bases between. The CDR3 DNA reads TGTGCCATCAGGGCAGGCGCCTCCTACGAGCAGTACTTC. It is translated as CAIRAGASYEQYF.

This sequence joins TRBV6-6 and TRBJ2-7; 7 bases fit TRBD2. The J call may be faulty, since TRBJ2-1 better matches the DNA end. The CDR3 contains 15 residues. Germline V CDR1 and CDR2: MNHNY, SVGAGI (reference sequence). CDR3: CASTRGGSSYNEQFF. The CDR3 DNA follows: TGTGCCAGCACCCGCGGGGGTAGCTCCTACAATGAGCAGTTCTTC.

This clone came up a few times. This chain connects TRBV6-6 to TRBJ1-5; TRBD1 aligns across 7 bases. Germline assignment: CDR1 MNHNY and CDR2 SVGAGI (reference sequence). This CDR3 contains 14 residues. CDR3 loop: CAAKSGGDNQPQHF. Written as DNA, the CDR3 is TGTGCAGCTAAGTCAGGGGGGGACAATCAGCCCCAGCATTTT.

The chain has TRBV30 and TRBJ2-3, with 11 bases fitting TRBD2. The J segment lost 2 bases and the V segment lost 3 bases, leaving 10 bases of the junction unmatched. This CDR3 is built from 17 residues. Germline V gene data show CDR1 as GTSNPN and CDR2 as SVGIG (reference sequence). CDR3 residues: CAWRRPGLAVTTDTQYF. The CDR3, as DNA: TGTGCCTGGAGAAGACCGGGACTAGCGGTGACCACAGATACGCAGTATTTT. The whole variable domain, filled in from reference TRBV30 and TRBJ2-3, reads SQTIHQWPATLVQPVGSPLSLECTVEGTSNPNLYWYRQAAGRGLQLLFYSVGIGQISSEVPQNLSASRPQDRQFILSSKKLLLSDSGFYLCAWRRPGLAVTTDTQYFGPGTRLTVL.

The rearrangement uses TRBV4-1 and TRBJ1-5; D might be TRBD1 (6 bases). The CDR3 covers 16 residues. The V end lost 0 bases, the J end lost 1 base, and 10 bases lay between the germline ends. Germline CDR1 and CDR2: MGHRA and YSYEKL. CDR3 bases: TGCGCCAGCAGCCAAGATGAGGGGGGGAGCAATCAGCCCCAGCATTTT. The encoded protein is CASSQDEGGSNQPQHF.

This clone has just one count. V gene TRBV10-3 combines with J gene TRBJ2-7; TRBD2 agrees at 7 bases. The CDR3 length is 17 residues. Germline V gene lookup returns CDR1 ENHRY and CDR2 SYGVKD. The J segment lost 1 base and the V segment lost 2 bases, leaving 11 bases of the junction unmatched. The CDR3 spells CAISEGGTGAGSYEQYF. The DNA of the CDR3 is TGTGCCATCAGTGAGGGGGGAACCGGAGCGGGGTCCTACGAGCAGTACTTC.

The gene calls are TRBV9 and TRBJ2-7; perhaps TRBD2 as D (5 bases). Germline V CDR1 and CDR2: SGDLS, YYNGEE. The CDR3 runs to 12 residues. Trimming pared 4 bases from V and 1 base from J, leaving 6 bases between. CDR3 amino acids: CASSPGSYEQYF. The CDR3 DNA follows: TGTGCCAGCAGCCCGGGGTCCTACGAGCAGTACTTC.

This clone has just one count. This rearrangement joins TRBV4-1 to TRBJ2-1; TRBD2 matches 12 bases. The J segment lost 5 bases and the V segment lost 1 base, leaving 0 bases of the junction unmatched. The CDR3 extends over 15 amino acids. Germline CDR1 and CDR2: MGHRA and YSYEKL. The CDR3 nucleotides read TGCGCCAGCAGCCAAGGGACTAGCGGGAACAATGAGCAGTTCTTC. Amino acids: CASSQGTSGNNEQFF.